This paragraph covers one TCR beta chain sequence. Its target is unknown. In germline, CDR1 is SGHTA, CDR2 FQGTGA. Trimming removed 4 bases from V and 2 bases from J; junction bases left unmatched: 6. This CDR3 spans 16 amino acids. TCR beta libraries used about 1.9 micrograms of DNA from cryopreserved PBMCs. Some clones are missing from TCRdb's copy, which holds only in-frame ones; the method was immunoSEQ multiplex PCR. Altogether 250,000 or so clones are present, roughly 74% being singletons, with the ten largest covering roughly 14%. This entry comes from a study of cytotoxic CD8 clonotypes in ibrutinib-treated CLL. As for the study in general: Responses: around 24 partial, 2 complete; after median roughly 63 months, around 15 stayed remitted, around twelve progressed.

Study results and caveats: Collection times varied between progressing and sustained-remission patients.

The sample in question was PBMCs, obtained after 24 months of ibrutinib treatment. This sequence joins TRBV7-3 and TRBJ1-2; 11 bases align to TRBD1. The receptor was isolated from a human donor with chronic lymphocytic leukemia. In DNA form, the CDR3 reads TGTGCCAGCAGCTGGACAGGGGGCCGGCTAAACTATGGCTACACCTTC. Translating it yields CASSWTGGRLNYGYTF.